This passage covers 32 T cell receptor beta chains from one sample sequenced in a study of blood T cell repertoires in COVID-19. Data came from immunoSEQ multiplex PCR; TCRdb stores just in-frame clones and leaves some out. The data hold approximately 220,000 clones, with around 86% observed a single time. Sequencing input: PBMCs or T cells enriched from blood (not recorded which). The source of these receptors is a woman between 40 and 55 years old with acute COVID-19.

The chain has TRBV6-6 and TRBJ2-2, with unresolved D. The CDR3 is 15 residues long. V lost 6 bases and J 1 base, leaving 12 bases between the germline ends. CDR1 and CDR2 from the germline V gene are MNHNY and SVGAGI (reference sequence). The CDR3 coding sequence is TGTGCCAGCAGCTCCGACACCCTGAACACCGGGGAGCTGTTTTTT. Protein sequence: CASSSDTLNTGELFF.

The chain uses TRBV24-1 and TRBJ1-2; possibly TRBD1 for D (6 bases). This CDR3 has 14 amino acids. Germline V lookup: CDR1 KGHDR, CDR2 SFDVKD. V was trimmed by 4 bases and J by 3 bases, leaving 11 bases between them. For the CDR3, the DNA is TGTGCCACCAGTGACGGGGACATTGACTATGGCTACACCTTC. Protein sequence: CATSDGDIDYGYTF.

The chain recombines TRBV19 with TRBJ1-2, with TRBD1 matching 7 bases. The J segment lost 10 bases and the V segment lost 9 bases, leaving 11 bases of the junction unmatched. CDR3 length equals 12 residues. Germline loops: CDR1 LNHDA, CDR2 SQIVND (reference sequence). The CDR3 sequence: CASEVGGGIYTF. In DNA form, the CDR3 reads TGTGCCAGCGAGGTAGGGGGCGGTATCTACACCTTC.

The V call is TRBV2, the J call TRBJ2-5; 7 bases match TRBD1. After removal of 5 bases from V and 4 bases from J, the junction contained 1 base not matched to a gene. Germline V gene lookup returns CDR1 SNHLY and CDR2 FYNNEI. The CDR3 consists of 12 residues. In nucleotides, the CDR3 is TGTGCCAGCAGTCGACAGGGAGAGACCCAGTACTTC. This encodes CASSRQGETQYF.

V gene TRBV15 combines with J gene TRBJ1-5; TRBD1 matches at 7 bases. The V gene's germline CDR1 is LNHNV and CDR2 YYDKDF (reference sequence). The CDR3 is 15 amino acids. V was pared by 3 bases and J by 5 bases, with 7 bases of the junction left unmatched. Here the CDR3 DNA reads TGTGCCACCAGCAGTTATAAGGGGGCTTATCAGCCCCAGCATTTT. It encodes CATSSYKGAYQPQHF.

In this sample, this clone turned up many times. This chain connects TRBV27 to TRBJ2-5, with D perhaps matching TRBD1 (5 bases). V was clipped by 0 bases and J by 5 bases, with 10 bases between them. There are 14 residues in the CDR3. The germline CDR1 and CDR2 sequences are MNHEY and SMNVEV (reference sequence). CDR3 sequence reads: CASSLSQGWETQYF. DNA of the CDR3: TGTGCCAGCAGTTTATCTCAGGGATGGGAGACCCAGTACTTC.

The chain uses TRBV10-3 and TRBJ1-2; D unclear. This CDR3 is 13 amino acids long. Trimming removed 5 bases from V and 5 bases from J, with 12 bases in between. Per germline, CDR1 ENHRY and CDR2 SYGVKD. CDR3 in DNA: TGTGCCATCAGTAGGCCAGGCGTATATGGCTACACCTTC. Its protein is CAISRPGVYGYTF.

V usage is TRBV6-1 and J usage is TRBJ1-1, with D uncertain. The germline V gene has CDR1 MNHNS and CDR2 SASEGT. This CDR3 region has 11 residues. V was clipped by 2 bases and J by 7 bases, with 5 bases between them. The CDR3 DNA reads as TGTGCCAGCAGTGAACTATATGAAGCTTTCTTT. Amino acids: CASSELYEAFF.

The V gene is TRBV27, the J gene TRBJ1-6; D call uncertain. The CDR3 is made up of 14 amino acids. Germline V gene sequence: CDR1 MNHEY, CDR2 SMNVEV (reference sequence). V was clipped by 5 bases and J by 0 bases, with 5 bases between them. The DNA of the CDR3 is TGTGCCAGCAGTGAGAGCTCCTATAATTCACCCCTCCACTTT. The encoded protein is CASSESSYNSPLHF.

J is TRBJ1-1 and V is TRBV2; 8 bases are shared with TRBD1. J lost 4 bases, V lost 6 bases, and 10 bases had no gene match. The CDR3 length is 15 residues. Germline assignment: CDR1 SNHLY and CDR2 FYNNEI. The CDR3 sequence is CASSPLGQGITEAFF. CDR3 bases: TGTGCCAGCAGCCCGCTCGGACAGGGTATCACTGAAGCTTTCTTT.

This chain uses TRBV6-4 with TRBJ1-2; D perhaps matches TRBD1 (5 bases). V lost 0 bases and J lost 4, with 12 bases in between. CDR3 length: 15 amino acids. The germline CDR1 and CDR2 sequences are MRHNA and SNTAGT. CDR3 in DNA: TGTGCCAGCAGTGACTCCTCGGGGGTCGGCTATGGCTACACCTTC. Translating it yields CASSDSSGVGYGYTF.

CDR3 protein: CAILPGGRLANYGYTF. The CDR3 bases are TGTGCCATCCTCCCGGGAGGGCGCCTAGCTAACTATGGCTACACCTTC. The rearrangement links TRBV24-1 to TRBJ1-2; D is unresolved. V lost 11 bases to trimming and J lost 0 bases, with 21 bases between them. There are 16 residues in the CDR3. CDR1 and CDR2 (germline): KGHDR, SFDVKD.

The chain recombines TRBV2 with TRBJ1-5; D remains unclear. Germline-derived CDR1 and CDR2 are SNHLY and FYNNEI. Trimming left V 4 bases short and J 3 bases short, with 10 bases between. This CDR3 is built from 14 residues. This CDR3 is CASSAAAPNQPQHF. CDR3 sequence (DNA): TGTGCCAGCAGTGCGGCGGCCCCCAATCAGCCCCAGCATTTT.

This clone has only one observation. V is TRBV7-9 and J is TRBJ1-1; D is ambiguous. The CDR3 sequence is 13 residues long. The V end lost 5 bases, the J end lost 1 base, and 8 bases lay between the germline ends. Germline CDR1 is SEHNR and CDR2 is FQNEAQ (reference sequence). CDR3 protein: CASSGQWNTEAFF. CDR3 nucleotide sequence: TGTGCCAGCAGCGGGCAATGGAACACTGAAGCTTTCTTT.

With respect to this clone: Germline and junction disagree at one end, which may indicate a read error. The chain has TRBV7-7 and TRBJ2-1; 7 bases line up with TRBD2. Germline loops: CDR1 SSHAT, CDR2 FNYEAQ (reference sequence). This CDR3 region has 15 residues. In DNA form, the CDR3 reads TGTGCTAGCAGCCTCAGCGGGGTAGGCGGGGGTGAGCAGTTCTTC. Residues: CASSLSGVGGGEQFF.

Notes on this clone: The junction departs from germline at one end; a sequencing error may be responsible. V is TRBV9 and J is TRBJ1-2; TRBD1 matches at 8 bases. Germline V gene lookup returns CDR1 SGDLS and CDR2 YYNGEE. The CDR3 covers 18 residues. DNA of the CDR3: TGTGCCAGCAGCGTAGAGCCCCCCGGACAGGGATCTAGCTATGCCTACACCTTC. Translated: CASSVEPPGQGSSYAYTF.

The CDR3 loop reads CASSVQSQETQYF. The CDR3 DNA follows: TGTGCCAGCAGCGTACAGAGCCAAGAGACCCAGTACTTC. The genes are TRBV12-3 or TRBV12-4 and TRBJ2-5; no firm D call. This CDR3 has 13 residues. Trimming cost V 6 bases and J 1 base, with 9 bases left between them.

This clone has just one count. The rearrangement joins TRBV19 to TRBJ1-2; 7 nucleotides line up with TRBD1. CDR3 size: 15 residues. Trimming removed 3 bases from V and 0 bases from J; junction bases left unmatched: 4. CDR1 is LNHDA, CDR2 SQIVND, per germline (reference sequence). CDR3 DNA sequence: TGTGCCAGTAGTATCCGGGACAGTGCTAACTATGGCTACACCTTC. As protein: CASSIRDSANYGYTF. Using reference TRBV19 and TRBJ1-2 for the parts outside the CDR3, the full variable domain is DGGITQSPKYLFRKEGQNVTLSCEQNLNHDAMYWYRQDPGQGLRLIYYSQIVNDFQKGDIAEGYSVSREKKESFPLTVTSAQKNPTAFYLCASSIRDSANYGYTFGSGTRLTVV.

V is TRBV9 and J is TRBJ1-1, with D perhaps matching TRBD1 (5 bases). Germline values: CDR1 SGDLS, CDR2 YYNGEE. The CDR3 has 16 amino acids. Between the trimmed V and J ends, which lost 4 bases and 2 bases, there was a span of 18 bases. CDR3 amino acids: CASSLNVQGANTEAFF. DNA of the CDR3: TGTGCCAGCAGCCTGAACGTTCAAGGGGCTAACACTGAAGCTTTCTTT.

The chain recombines TRBV19 with TRBJ1-2; 7 positions match TRBD1. Germline CDR1 LNHDA, CDR2 SQIVND (reference sequence). This CDR3 is 16 amino acids long. The junction had 12 bases not matched to a gene; V was cut back by 4 bases and J by 4 bases. For the CDR3, the DNA is TGTGCCAGTAGTAGGGACAGTCAGATCCCCATCTATGGCTACACCTTC. It encodes CASSRDSQIPIYGYTF.

The V gene is TRBV9, the J gene TRBJ2-3, with TRBD2 matching 12 bases. J lost 4 bases, V lost 4 bases, and 10 bases had no gene match. The CDR3 loop spans 17 amino acids. Per the germline V gene, CDR1 is SGDLS and CDR2 is YYNGEE. In nucleotides, the CDR3 is TGTGCCAGCAGCCACACCCAGACTAGCGGGAGTCCAGATACGCAGTATTTT. Translated: CASSHTQTSGSPDTQYF.

V is TRBV7-3 and J is TRBJ1-5; TRBD1 is a possible D gene (5 bases). Germline lookup yields CDR1 SGHTA and CDR2 FQGTGA. The CDR3 loop spans 15 amino acids. Trimming stripped 5 bases from V and 1 base from J, with 12 bases between. CDR3 bases: TGTGCCAGCAGCCGGGGGGGAGCAAGCAATCAGCCCCAGCATTTT. Translating gives CASSRGGASNQPQHF.

This clone appeared a single time. J is TRBJ1-1 and V is TRBV3-1 (or the pseudogene TRBV3-2); no reliable D call. The CDR3 is made up of 15 amino acids. Germline assignment: CDR1 LGHDT and CDR2 YNNKEL (reference sequence). The germline V and J ends were trimmed by 4 bases and 1 base, with 13 bases remaining between them. CDR3 in DNA: TGTGCCAGCAGCCGGGGAGACATTGGGAACACTGAAGCTTTCTTT. Amino acid sequence: CASSRGDIGNTEAFF.

The genes are TRBV7-3 and TRBJ1-2, with 9 nucleotides matching TRBD1. Losses at the gene ends were 0 bases for V and 1 base for J; bases not matched to a gene: 21. The CDR3 is made up of 22 amino acids. Germline V gene sequence: CDR1 SGHTA, CDR2 FQGTGA. The CDR3 coding sequence is TGTGCCAGCAGCTTAACGGGGTCTTATAATCGGGACAGGGAGAGCGATAACTATGGCTACACCTTC. Its protein product is CASSLTGSYNRDRESDNYGYTF.

This chain joins TRBV7-9 and TRBJ1-2; D remains ambiguous. Between the trimmed V and J ends, which lost 1 base and 4 bases, there was a span of 7 bases. The CDR3 has 13 amino acids. Germline CDR1 reads SEHNR; CDR2 reads FQNEAQ (reference sequence). The CDR3 sequence: CASSLDRSYGYTF. CDR3 DNA sequence: TGTGCCAGCAGCTTAGACCGGAGCTATGGCTACACCTTC.

The chain recombines TRBV5-6 with TRBJ2-1; tentatively, D is TRBD2 (5 bases). CDR1 and CDR2 (germline): SGHDT, YYEEEE. The CDR3 consists of 15 residues. V was shortened by 3 bases and J by 7 bases, with 17 bases between the two germline ends. Here the CDR3 DNA reads TGTGCCAGCAGCTCTAGGACCCGAACGGGGAATGAGCAGTTCTTC. It translates to CASSSRTRTGNEQFF.

The V and J genes are TRBV19 and TRBJ1-6; D unclear. The CDR3 runs to 14 residues. The ends were cut back, 8 bases at V and 6 bases at J, with 14 bases in the middle. Germline loops: CDR1 LNHDA, CDR2 SQIVND (reference sequence). CDR3 amino acids: CASDESGSNSPLHF. The CDR3 DNA reads TGTGCCAGTGACGAATCGGGATCTAATTCACCCCTCCACTTT.

The chain recombines TRBV5-1 with TRBJ1-1, with 9 bases identical to TRBD1. Trimming at V came to 7 bases and at J to 2 bases, leaving 6 bases not matched to a gene. CDR3 length equals 14 residues. CDR1 is SGHRS and CDR2 is YFSETQ in the germline V gene. The CDR3 region is CASDRGQGNTEAFF. Written as DNA, the CDR3 is TGCGCCAGCGACCGGGGACAGGGAAACACTGAAGCTTTCTTT.

This rearrangement joins TRBV30 to TRBJ2-7; 9 positions agree with TRBD1. This CDR3 comprises 14 residues. Per germline, CDR1 GTSNPN and CDR2 SVGIG (reference sequence). The trim removed 2 bases at V and 2 bases at J, leaving 4 bases unmatched. CDR3: CAWSSTGGAYEQYV. In DNA, the CDR3 is TGTGCCTGGAGTTCGACAGGGGGAGCCTACGAGCAGTACGTC.

This chain uses TRBV4-3 with TRBJ1-6; D ambiguous. The CDR3 consists of 16 residues. The germline CDR1 and CDR2 sequences are LGHNA and YSLEER. V was pared by 0 bases and J by 6 bases, with 12 bases between. In nucleotides, the CDR3 is TGCGCCAGCAGCCAAGATTGGAGGAGAGGTAATTCACCCCTCCACTTT. This translates into CASSQDWRRGNSPLHF.

V and J are TRBV7-9 and TRBJ1-4; no definite D call. Trimming pared 5 bases from V and 6 bases from J, leaving 13 bases between. The CDR3 has 14 residues. CDR1 is SEHNR and CDR2 is FQNEAQ in the germline V gene (reference sequence). The CDR3: CASSGGKVDEKLFF. The CDR3 DNA reads as TGTGCCAGCAGCGGAGGTAAAGTGGATGAAAAACTGTTTTTT. The full variable domain, with the rest looked up from reference TRBV7-9 and TRBJ1-4, is DTGVSQNPRHKITKRGQNVTFRCDPISEHNRLYWYRQTLGQGPEFLTYFQNEAQLEKSRLLSDRFSAERPKGSFSTLEIQRTEQGDSAMYLCASSGGKVDEKLFFGSGTQLSVL.

The V call is TRBV7-2, the J call TRBJ1-2; 9 bases fit TRBD1. V lost 5 bases, J lost 5 bases, and 3 bases stayed unmatched. Per the germline V gene, CDR1 is SGHTA and CDR2 is FQGNSA. This CDR3 has 13 amino acids. CDR3 sequence reads: CASSQTGGYGYTF. The DNA for the CDR3 is TGTGCCAGCAGCCAGACAGGGGGATATGGCTACACCTTC.